This TCR beta chain was documented in a study of blood T cell repertoires in COVID-19 (dated by TCRdb to 2018 to 2020). Concerning the study at large: Samples covering the acute and convalescent phases of COVID-19 were provided by collaborators in the United States, Italy and Spain. Samples were obtained from the ongoing ImmuneRACE study (first 160 participants) and from approximately 1,200 subjects provided by 6 global collaborators. The repertoires were released in a freely available public database intended as a resource for research on the immune response to SARS-CoV-2. Where available, HLA class I and class II types were obtained from metadata supplied by the sample provider rather than from assay-based typing. A de-identified subject ID, COVID-19 status, age in years and sex were almost always included in the sample metadata. The material from the prospective study consisted of cDNA or gDNA derived from T cells, B-cell-depleted T cells, or PBMCs. Deeply sampled blood TCRbeta repertoires from subjects exposed to, actively infected with, or recovered from COVID-19 were included in the dataset. On the study overall, not on this receptor specifically: The quantity of clinical and demographic metadata differed by source and by participant and was supplied without curation.

In Seattle, one collaborating source enrolled patients while the infection was active and tracked those patients longitudinally over the course of disease. Each collaborating institution followed its own protocols to collect whole blood in K2EDTA tubes. For TCRbeta analysis, collaborators shipped samples in one of three forms: frozen whole blood, isolated PBMCs, or DNA extracted from either of those sample types. Regarding this clone: There is no known antigen for this receptor. Base qualities are not provided; no much larger clone lies one nucleotide away.

The immunoSEQ Assay, a bias-controlled multiplex PCR, was used to amplify TCRbeta CDR3 regions from genomic DNA. From the authors' description of their analysis: Within the assay, amplification of reference gene primers was used to estimate how many nucleated cells each sample contained. To quantify the absolute abundance of each unique TCRbeta CDR3 rearrangement, sequence reads were collapsed and filtered. For each sample, productive Simpson clonality was calculated as the square root of Simpson's diversity index over productive rearrangements. The table was pulled from immuneACCESS by TCRdb, which kept in-frame rearrangements only. Such tables lose some clones; where checked, under half of the loss comes from unresolved V genes, and the rest has no known cause. For V, J and clone size, that table is used; D and trimming come from the DNA. This sample lists about 140,000 clones; less than 90% were detected once. Less than 9% of the sample goes to the ten largest clones.

For CDR1 and CDR2, the germline V gene lists ENHRY and SYGVKD. Trimming leaves V shorter by 5 bases and J shorter by 5 bases, with the junction holding 12 bases beyond the gene matches. Spanning cysteine to phenylalanine, the CDR3 consists of 16 amino acids. Of all the DNA, just the CDR3 is kept, 48 bases in frame from base 1. This receptor was taken from a man younger than 40 with COVID-19, enrolled during active disease. The sequence joins TRBV10-3 to TRBJ2-3; TRBD1 aligns with 8 central bases. Material: peripheral blood. The nucleotide sequence reads TGTGCCATCAGTCTCGGACAGGGTAAGATGCGAGATACGCAGTATTTT. Its translation is CAISLGQGKMRDTQYF.